The clone carrying this TCR beta chain has ten or more counts. Its matching antigen is unknown. This specimen belongs to a study of identical twins. Study results and limitations: Cross-sectional statistical analysis, not tracking of the same donors, underpinned the conclusions.

Germline values: CDR1 SNHLY, CDR2 FYNNEI. CDR3 length: 12 amino acids. Trimming removed 6 bases at V and 7 bases at J, with 13 bases between. TCRdb redid the calling of the 5' RACE reads with MiXCR, one entry per CDR3 protein. This table holds approximately 150,000 distinct CDR3 sequences, around 3.6% found once. Sequenced sample: memory T cells sorted from blood. This TCR came from a man aged 18 to 30 in good health. The chain combines TRBV2 with TRBJ2-7, with D possibly TRBD1 on 5 matching bases. The CDR3 sequence: CASRTEGVEQYF. The CDR3 bases are TGTGCCAGCAGGACGGAAGGGGTGGAGCAGTACTTC.